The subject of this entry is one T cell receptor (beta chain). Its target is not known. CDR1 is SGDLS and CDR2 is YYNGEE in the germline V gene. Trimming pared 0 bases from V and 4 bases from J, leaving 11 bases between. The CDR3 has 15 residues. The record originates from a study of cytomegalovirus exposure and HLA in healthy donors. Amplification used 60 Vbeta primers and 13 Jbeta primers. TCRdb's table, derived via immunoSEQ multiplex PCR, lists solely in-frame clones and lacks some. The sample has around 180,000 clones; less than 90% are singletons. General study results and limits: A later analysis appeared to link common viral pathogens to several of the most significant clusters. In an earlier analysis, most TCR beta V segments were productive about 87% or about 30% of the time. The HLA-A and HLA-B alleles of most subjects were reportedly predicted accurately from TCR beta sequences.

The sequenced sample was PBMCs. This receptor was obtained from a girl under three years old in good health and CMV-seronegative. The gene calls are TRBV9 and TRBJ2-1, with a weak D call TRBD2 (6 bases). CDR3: CASSVAASAYNEQFF. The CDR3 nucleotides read TGTGCCAGCAGCGTAGCGGCTAGCGCGTACAATGAGCAGTTCTTC.